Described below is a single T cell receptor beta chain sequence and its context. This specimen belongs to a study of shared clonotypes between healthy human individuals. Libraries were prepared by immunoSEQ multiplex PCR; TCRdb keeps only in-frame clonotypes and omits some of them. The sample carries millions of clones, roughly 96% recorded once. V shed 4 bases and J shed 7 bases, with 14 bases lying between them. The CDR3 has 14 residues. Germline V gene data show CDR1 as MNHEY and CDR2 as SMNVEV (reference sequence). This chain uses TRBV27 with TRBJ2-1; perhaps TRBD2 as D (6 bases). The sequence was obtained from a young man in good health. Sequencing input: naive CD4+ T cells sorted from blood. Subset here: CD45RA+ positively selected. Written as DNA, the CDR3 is TGTGCCAGCAGTTCGGGACTCCCTCGAAATGAGCAGTTCTTC. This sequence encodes CASSSGLPRNEQFF.